Detailed here is one T cell receptor (beta chain). Antigen: not known. TCRdb fed the reads into MiXCR, producing one record per CDR3 protein. The repertoire holds 70,000 or so distinct CDR3 sequences, with under 30% as singletons. This specimen comes from a study of T cell repertoires in cytomegalovirus infection. The clonotype comes from a human donor in good health (CMV status not recorded). Some clones in this sample may be carry-over from other donors' samples. This sample comprised CD8+ T cells from cultured PBMCs, obtained from culture after CMV antigen stimulation.

CDR3 residues: CASSQDTGPGNTIYF. The CDR3 DNA is TGCGCCAGCAGCCAAGATACAGGGCCTGGAAACACCATATATTTT. This chain uses TRBV4-3 with TRBJ1-3, with a possible D match to TRBD1 (6 bases). The CDR3 has 15 amino acids. The V end was cut by 0 bases, the J end by 2 bases, with 8 bases between. Germline CDR1 LGHNA, CDR2 YSLEER.